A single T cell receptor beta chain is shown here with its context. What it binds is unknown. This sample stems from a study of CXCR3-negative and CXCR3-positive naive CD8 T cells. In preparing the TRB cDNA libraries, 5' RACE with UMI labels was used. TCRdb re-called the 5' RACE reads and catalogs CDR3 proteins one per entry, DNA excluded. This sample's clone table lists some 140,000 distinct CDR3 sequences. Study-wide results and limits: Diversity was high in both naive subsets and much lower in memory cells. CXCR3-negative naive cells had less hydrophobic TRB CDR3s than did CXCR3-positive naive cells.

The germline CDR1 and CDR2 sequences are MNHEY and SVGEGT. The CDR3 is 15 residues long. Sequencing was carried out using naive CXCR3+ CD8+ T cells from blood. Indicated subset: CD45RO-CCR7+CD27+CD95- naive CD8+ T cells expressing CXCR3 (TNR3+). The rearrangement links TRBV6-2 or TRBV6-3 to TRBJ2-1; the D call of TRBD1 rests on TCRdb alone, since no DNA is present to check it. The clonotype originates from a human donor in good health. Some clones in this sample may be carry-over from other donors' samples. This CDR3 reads CASSKTGISYNEQFF.